The 26 T cell receptor beta chains below all came from one sample that was sequenced in a study of blood T cell repertoires in COVID-19. The repertoire was sequenced with immunoSEQ multiplex PCR; TCRdb's copy has only in-frame clones and lacks some. The top ten hold 4.8% of the sample, which has about 91,000 clones, around 90% seen once. Source material: peripheral blood. These receptors came from an elderly woman with active COVID-19.

The chain joins TRBV18 to TRBJ2-1, with no clear D. Looked up from germline, CDR1 is KGHSH and CDR2 is LQKENI. CDR3 length equals 14 residues. The ends were cut back, 4 bases at V and 6 bases at J, with 13 bases in the middle. Here the CDR3 reads CASSRKSQFNEQFF. DNA of the CDR3: TGTGCCAGCTCACGCAAATCACAGTTCAATGAGCAGTTCTTC.

The rearrangement joins TRBV28 to TRBJ1-4; TRBD1 is a possible D gene (5 bases). There are 15 residues in the CDR3. The V and J ends lost 5 bases and 6 bases respectively, with 16 bases between them. Germline-derived CDR1 and CDR2 are MDHEN and SYDVKM. CDR3 in amino acids: CASSQPGTGDEKLFF. The CDR3 DNA sequence: TGTGCCAGCAGTCAACCGGGGACGGGGGATGAAAAACTGTTTTTT.

This rearrangement joins TRBV7-3 to TRBJ1-1; 7 bases are a match to TRBD1. Germline-derived CDR1 and CDR2 are SGHTA and FQGTGA. After removal of 1 base from V and 4 bases from J, the junction contained 3 bases not matched to a gene. CDR3 length equals 14 residues. Here the CDR3 reads CASSLRPGGTEAFF. DNA of the CDR3: TGTGCCAGCAGCTTAAGGCCAGGGGGCACTGAAGCTTTCTTT. Combining the CDR3 with reference TRBV7-3 and TRBJ1-1 gives the whole variable domain GAGVSQTPSNKVTEKGKYVELRCDPISGHTALYWYRQSLGQGPEFLIYFQGTGAADDSGLPNDRFFAVRPEGSVSTLKIQRTERGDSAVYLCASSLRPGGTEAFFGQGTRLTVV.

This chain links TRBV3-1 (or the pseudogene TRBV3-2) with TRBJ2-2; 9 bases align to TRBD2. The CDR3 spans 20 residues. V lost 1 base, J lost 5 bases, and 17 bases stayed unmatched. Germline V gene sequence: CDR1 LGHDT, CDR2 YNNKEL (reference sequence). The CDR3 loop is CASSQAFLAGDHTGTGELFF. The CDR3 coding sequence is TGTGCCAGCAGCCAAGCATTTTTAGCGGGAGACCATACGGGGACCGGGGAGCTGTTTTTT.

The rearrangement joins TRBV11-2 to TRBJ2-1, with D perhaps TRBD1 (5 bases). The CDR3 loop spans 16 amino acids. CDR1 SGHAT and CDR2 FQNNGV come from the germline V gene. V was pared by 1 base and J by 4 bases, with 14 bases between. In DNA form, the CDR3 reads TGTGCCAGCAGCTTAGGATTTGGGCAGGGATACAATGAGCAGTTCTTC. Protein: CASSLGFGQGYNEQFF.

The J gene is TRBJ2-3, the V gene TRBV6-1, with D tentatively TRBD1 (6 bases). V was pared by 4 bases and J by 5 bases, with 19 bases between. Germline-derived CDR1 and CDR2 are MNHNS and SASEGT. The CDR3 spans 16 residues. As DNA, the CDR3 is TGTGCCAGCAGTGGCCTATTACAGGGATCGATAGATACGCAGTATTTT. Residues: CASSGLLQGSIDTQYF.

The chain combines TRBV10-3 with TRBJ2-2; possible D gene TRBD2, 6 bases. Trimming removed 9 bases from V and 4 bases from J, with 15 bases in between. This CDR3 spans 14 amino acids. Germline CDR1 is ENHRY and CDR2 is SYGVKD. The chain's CDR3 is CAILGGPATGELFF. The CDR3 DNA sequence: TGTGCCATTTTGGGGGGACCCGCCACCGGGGAGCTGTTTTTT.

V and J are TRBV7-2 and TRBJ1-2; no clear D. This CDR3 region has 14 residues. CDR1 is SGHTA and CDR2 is FQGNSA in the germline V gene. Between the trimmed V and J ends, which lost 5 bases and 4 bases, there was a span of 14 bases. The CDR3: CASSPPLTSYGYTF. In DNA, the CDR3 is TGTGCCAGCAGCCCGCCTCTGACTTCCTATGGCTACACCTTC.

This clone was found once. This chain joins TRBV6-7 and TRBJ2-1, with D tentatively TRBD2 (5 bases). Being an ORF, TRBV6-7 has a function that is uncertain. The CDR3 length is 11 residues. Deletions cut 5 bases from V and 10 bases from J, with 9 bases between. CDR3 bases: TGTGCCAGCAGTCCCCCGGGGGAGCAGTTCTTC. Protein sequence: CASSPPGEQFF.

This chain connects TRBV10-3 to TRBJ1-5; a possible D gene is TRBD1 (5 bases). The germline V gene has CDR1 ENHRY and CDR2 SYGVKD. Trimming took 6 bases from V and 3 from J, leaving 12 bases between them. This CDR3 contains 14 residues. The CDR3 region has the DNA TGTGCCATCAGCGATAGGGGTTCCAATCAGCCCCAGCATTTT. It encodes CAISDRGSNQPQHF.

This chain connects TRBV25-1 to TRBJ2-1; 9 positions match TRBD2. CDR1 is MGHDK and CDR2 is SYGVNS in the germline V gene. Trimming cost V 4 bases and J 0 bases; bases outside gene matches: 7. The CDR3 runs to 17 residues. The CDR3 reads CASSAGGSGSSYNEQFF. Here the CDR3 DNA reads TGTGCCAGCAGTGCCGGGGGTAGCGGGAGCTCCTACAATGAGCAGTTCTTC.

This chain connects TRBV7-9 to TRBJ2-7; 7 bases line up with TRBD1. The CDR3 spans 14 residues. Losses at the gene ends were 3 bases for V and 3 bases for J; bases not matched to a gene: 5. CDR1 and CDR2 (germline): SEHNR, FQNEAQ (reference sequence). The CDR3 DNA follows: TGTGCCAGCAGCTTTCCGGGACAGAGCTACGAGCAGTACTTC. Its protein is CASSFPGQSYEQYF.

The CDR3, as DNA: TGCGCCAGCAGCCAAGGCCTGTGGGCCCAAGCTTTCTTT. The encoded protein is CASSQGLWAQAFF. J is TRBJ1-1 and V is TRBV4-3; no definite D call. The germline V gene has CDR1 LGHNA and CDR2 YSLEER. V was clipped by 1 base and J by 9 bases, with 12 bases between them. CDR3 size: 13 residues.

This sequence joins TRBV13 and TRBJ1-3; a possible D gene is TRBD1 (5 bases). The CDR3 has 17 residues. Germline V gives CDR1 PRHDT, CDR2 FYEKMQ (reference sequence). V dropped 3 bases and J dropped 0 bases, with 15 bases sitting between them. In nucleotides, the CDR3 is TGTGCCAGCAGCTTTCTTGACCAGGGCTTCTCTGGAAACACCATATATTTT. Amino acids: CASSFLDQGFSGNTIYF.

This clone was recorded a few times. This chain links TRBV9 with TRBJ2-3; 11 bases are shared with TRBD2. With V trimmed by 2 bases and J by 4 bases, 9 bases remained unmatched. Germline-derived CDR1 and CDR2 are SGDLS and YYNGEE. The CDR3 contains 17 residues. CDR3 region: CASSVGELAGVADTQYF. DNA for the CDR3: TGTGCCAGCAGCGTGGGAGAACTAGCGGGAGTCGCAGATACGCAGTATTTT.

The chain has TRBV9 and TRBJ2-1; 7 nucleotides align to TRBD2. CDR1 and CDR2 from the germline V gene are SGDLS and YYNGEE. J gave up 6 bases and V 0 bases, and 6 bases lay outside the gene matches. The CDR3 is made up of 15 amino acids. CDR3 DNA: TGTGCCAGCAGCGTAGACGGACTAGTAGGCAATGAGCAGTTCTTC. It specifies CASSVDGLVGNEQFF.

V is TRBV5-1 and J is TRBJ2-7; 10 bases fit TRBD2. V gave up 0 bases and J gave up 6 bases; unmatched junction bases: 9. Germline V gene data show CDR1 as SGHRS and CDR2 as YFSETQ. This CDR3 has 16 amino acids. CDR3 sequence: CASSLATLAGDVEQYF. CDR3 nucleotide sequence: TGCGCCAGCAGCTTGGCGACTCTAGCGGGAGACGTCGAGCAGTACTTC. Combining the CDR3 with reference TRBV5-1 and TRBJ2-7 gives the whole variable domain KAGVTQTPRYLIKTRGQQVTLSCSPISGHRSVSWYQQTPGQGLQFLFEYFSETQRNKGNFPGRFSGRQFSNSRSEMNVSTLELGDSALYLCASSLATLAGDVEQYFGPGTRLTVT.

This rearrangement joins TRBV28 to TRBJ2-2, with D unresolved. V was shortened by 3 bases and J by 0 bases, with 11 bases between the two germline ends. This CDR3 spans 16 amino acids. CDR1 and CDR2 from the germline V gene are MDHEN and SYDVKM. The CDR3 DNA sequence: TGTGCCAGCAGTTTTCCGTCTCCGGCGAACACCGGGGAGCTGTTTTTT. It encodes CASSFPSPANTGELFF.

The rearrangement links TRBV4-3 to TRBJ2-3; 16 nucleotides agree with TRBD2. This CDR3 is 16 amino acids long. Per the germline V gene, CDR1 is LGHNA and CDR2 is YSLEER. V lost 3 bases to trimming and J lost 8 bases; unmatched junction nucleotides: 5. In DNA form, the CDR3 reads TGCGCCAGCAGCCAGGGGACTAGCGGGAGGGCCGCTACGCAGTATTTT. Protein sequence: CASSQGTSGRAATQYF.

The chain recombines TRBV7-9 with TRBJ2-7, with 7 positions matching TRBD2. V shed 0 bases and J 3 bases; nucleotides not matched to a gene: 2. Germline V gene data show CDR1 as SEHNR and CDR2 as FQNEAQ (reference sequence). The CDR3 has 14 residues. The CDR3: CASSLAAGLYEQYF. CDR3 sequence (DNA): TGTGCCAGCAGCTTAGCAGCGGGGCTCTACGAGCAGTACTTC.

The rearrangement links TRBV18 to TRBJ2-7, with D possibly being TRBD1 (6 bases). The CDR3 is made up of 15 amino acids. Trimming took off 3 bases at V and 2 bases at J, with 14 bases between the two ends. Germline lookup yields CDR1 KGHSH and CDR2 LQKENI. CDR3 sequence: CASSPGTIGAYEQYF. The CDR3 bases are TGTGCCAGCTCACCCGGGACAATAGGGGCCTACGAGCAGTACTTC.

The gene calls are TRBV6-2 or TRBV6-3 and TRBJ2-1; 14 bases agree with TRBD2. The germline CDR1 and CDR2 sequences are MNHEY and SVGEGT. With 2 bases clipped from V and 0 bases from J, the junction kept 6 bases outside the gene matches. The CDR3 totals 19 residues. CDR3 sequence reads: CASSYRLAGGPVSYNEQFF. The CDR3 DNA sequence: TGTGCCAGCAGTTACCGACTAGCGGGAGGGCCCGTCTCCTACAATGAGCAGTTCTTC.

The V gene is TRBV5-5, the J gene TRBJ2-3, with 9 bases identical to TRBD1. The germline gives CDR1 SGHKS, CDR2 YYEKEE (reference sequence). The ends lost 6 bases at V and 4 bases at J; junction bases unmatched: 12. CDR3 size: 16 residues. The CDR3 region has the DNA TGTGCCAGCAACCTCCTGACAGGGGGAGGCGCAGATACGCAGTATTTT. Its translation is CASNLLTGGGADTQYF.

This chain uses TRBV29-1 with TRBJ2-5; D ambiguous. Trimming left V 1 base short and J 4 bases short, with 16 bases between. CDR3 size: 15 residues. The germline CDR1 and CDR2 sequences are SQVTM and ANQGSEA. This CDR3 is CSVEGMSSGLETQYF. The CDR3 nucleotides read TGCAGCGTTGAAGGCATGAGTAGTGGGCTAGAGACCCAGTACTTC. Full variable domain (outside the CDR3, taken from reference TRBV29-1 and TRBJ2-5): SAVISQKPSRDICQRGTSLTIQCQVDSQVTMMFWYRQQPGQSLTLIATANQGSEATYESGFVIDKFPISRPNLTFSTLTVSNMSPEDSSIYLCSVEGMSSGLETQYFGPGTRLLVL.

J is TRBJ2-3 and V is TRBV9; weak D call: TRBD2 (6 bases). CDR1 is SGDLS and CDR2 is YYNGEE in the germline V gene. CDR3 length: 14 amino acids. V was clipped by 3 bases and J by 0 bases, with 8 bases between them. Here the CDR3 DNA reads TGTGCCAGCAGCGGGGACTGGAGCACAGATACGCAGTATTTT. Protein sequence: CASSGDWSTDTQYF. Full variable domain (rest looked up from reference TRBV9 and TRBJ2-3): DSGVTQTPKHLITATGQRVTLRCSPRSGDLSVYWYQQSLDQGLQFLIQYYNGEERAKGNILERFSAQQFPDLHSELNLSSLELGDSALYFCASSGDWSTDTQYFGPGTRLTVL.

This chain links TRBV28 with TRBJ2-7, with D possibly being TRBD1 (5 bases). Germline CDR1 and CDR2: MDHEN and SYDVKM. The CDR3 sequence is 13 residues long. Trimming took 3 bases from V and 2 from J, leaving 8 bases between them. The CDR3 coding sequence is TGTGCCAGCAGTTTTAAGACAGCCTACGAGCAGTACTTC. It is translated as CASSFKTAYEQYF.